These 22 T cell receptor beta chains were sequenced from one sample in a study of T cell repertoires in cytomegalovirus infection. TCRdb ran MiXCR on the reads and lists one entry per CDR3 protein. This sample has some 300,000 distinct CDR3 sequences, with about 17% found just once. Input material: PBMCs. Source of these receptors: a human donor in good health (CMV status not recorded). Some clones in this sample may be carry-over from other donors' samples.

The chain is built from TRBV20-1 and TRBJ2-3; D possibly corresponds to TRBD1 (6 bases). Trimming pared 0 bases from V and 3 bases from J, leaving 19 bases between. Germline CDR1 and CDR2: DFQATT and SNEGSKA (reference sequence). The CDR3 spans 17 residues. CDR3 bases: TGCAGTGCTAGAGATCAGCTCCAGGGGTCGAGAACAGATACGCAGTATTTT. Translated, it gives CSARDQLQGSRTDTQYF.

This clonotype has a handful of counts. The CDR3 is CSVATGQRGETQYF. Written as DNA, the CDR3 is TGCAGCGTTGCCACAGGCCAGCGGGGAGAGACCCAGTACTTC. V is TRBV29-1 and J is TRBJ2-5, with TRBD2 matching over 7 bases. CDR1 SQVTM and CDR2 ANQGSEA come from the germline V gene. This CDR3 contains 14 residues. V was clipped by 4 bases and J by 4 bases; unmatched bases: 9.

This clonotype appeared a few times. The chain links TRBV5-4 to TRBJ2-5; tentatively, D is TRBD2 (6 bases). Trimming took off 1 base at V and 1 base at J, with 11 bases between the two ends. Germline lookup yields CDR1 SGHNT and CDR2 YYREEE (reference sequence). CDR3 length equals 15 residues. CDR3 DNA sequence: TGTGCCAGCAGCTTGACGCGACTAGGCCAAGAGACCCAGTACTTC. Translated: CASSLTRLGQETQYF. Full variable domain (remainder filled in from reference TRBV5-4 and TRBJ2-5): ETGVTQSPTHLIKTRGQQVTLRCSSQSGHNTVSWYQQALGQGPQFIFQYYREEENGRGNFPPRFSGLQFPNYSSELNVNALELDDSALYLCASSLTRLGQETQYFGPGTRLLVL.

The gene calls are TRBV12-3 or TRBV12-4 and TRBJ1-4; possible D gene TRBD1, 5 bases. CDR3 length equals 15 residues. V shed 5 bases and J shed 8 bases, with 18 bases lying between them. In nucleotides, the CDR3 is TGTGCCAGCAGTATGCAAGGGGCACGGGAGGAAAAACTGTTTTTT. Translated, it gives CASSMQGAREEKLFF.

This clonotype was observed a handful of times. V and J are TRBV19 and TRBJ1-6, with 7 nucleotides matching TRBD1. The J segment lost 7 bases and the V segment lost 3 bases, leaving 12 bases of the junction unmatched. CDR1 LNHDA and CDR2 SQIVND come from the germline V gene (reference sequence). The CDR3 extends over 17 amino acids. The CDR3 DNA follows: TGTGCCAGTAGTATTCGGGAGACAGGGATTTCCAATTCACCCCTCCACTTT. Translation gives CASSIRETGISNSPLHF.

This clonotype was observed many times. The chain has TRBV28 and TRBJ2-2; D remains unclear. The CDR3 loop spans 14 amino acids. The germline gives CDR1 MDHEN, CDR2 SYDVKM. V lost 4 bases to trimming and J lost 1 base, with 7 bases between them. This CDR3 reads CASSSTVNTGELFF. DNA for the CDR3: TGTGCCAGCAGTTCGACGGTGAACACCGGGGAGCTGTTTTTT.

The chain employs TRBV2 and TRBJ2-7; 8 bases line up with TRBD2. Losses at the gene ends were 4 bases for V and 0 bases for J; bases not matched to a gene: 8. There are 16 residues in the CDR3. Germline-derived CDR1 and CDR2 are SNHLY and FYNNEI. As DNA, the CDR3 is TGTGCCAGCAGTGCCAGGGCTAGCGGGCACTCCTACGAGCAGTACTTC. Translating it yields CASSARASGHSYEQYF.

The chain links TRBV12-3 or TRBV12-4 to TRBJ1-2; D not certain. The germline V and J ends were trimmed by 6 bases and 1 base, with 9 bases remaining between them. There are 13 residues in the CDR3. CDR3 protein: CASRMDGNYGYTF. The CDR3 region has the DNA TGTGCCAGCAGAATGGACGGTAACTATGGCTACACCTTC.

This clonotype was seen a handful of times. V usage is TRBV6-2 or TRBV6-3 and J usage is TRBJ2-1; D may be TRBD1 or TRBD2 (5 bases each). This CDR3 has 16 residues. CDR1 MNHEY and CDR2 SVGEGT come from the germline V gene. Trimming pared 4 bases from V and 1 base from J, leaving 14 bases between. In nucleotides, the CDR3 is TGTGCCAGCAGTTTATGGGGGTTTCTATCCTACAATGAGCAGTTCTTC. Its translation: CASSLWGFLSYNEQFF.

This clonotype was seen repeatedly, ten times or more. The V and J genes are TRBV28 and TRBJ1-3; D unresolved. Trimming stripped 5 bases from V and 0 bases from J, with 8 bases between. CDR1 is MDHEN, CDR2 SYDVKM, per germline. CDR3 size: 14 residues. Here the CDR3 DNA reads TGTGCCAGCAGTACCACAGACTCTGGAAACACCATATATTTT. Encoded protein: CASSTTDSGNTIYF. The variable domain in full, with the rest retrieved from reference TRBV28 and TRBJ1-3, is DVKVTQSSRYLVKRTGEKVFLECVQDMDHENMFWYRQDPGLGLRLIYFSYDVKMKEKGDIPEGYSVSREKKERFSLILESASTNQTSMYLCASSTTDSGNTIYFGEGSWLTVV.

This clonotype was observed at least ten times. The chain carries TRBV10-3 and TRBJ1-2; TRBD1 matches 9 bases. Germline values: CDR1 ENHRY, CDR2 SYGVKD. V trimming: 3 bases; J trimming: 5 bases; junction bases outside the gene matches: 10. There are 16 residues in the CDR3. Here the CDR3 DNA reads TGTGCCATCAGTGATTCCCCACAGGGGGCTCGATATGGCTACACCTTC. Protein product: CAISDSPQGARYGYTF.

This clonotype was picked up a small number of times. The rearrangement joins TRBV7-3 to TRBJ1-1, with a possible D match to TRBD1 (5 bases). The V end was cut by 3 bases, the J end by 3 bases, with 14 bases between. There are 15 residues in the CDR3. Germline values: CDR1 SGHTA, CDR2 FQGTGA. CDR3 sequence reads: CASSFGDGRDTEAFF. CDR3 in DNA: TGTGCCAGCAGCTTTGGGGACGGAAGAGACACTGAAGCTTTCTTT.

In the case of this clonotype: A read error is likely here: a far larger clone is one base away. The chain uses TRBV7-2 and TRBJ1-4; D is ambiguous. Germline lookup yields CDR1 SGHTA and CDR2 FQGNSA. The V end was cut by 5 bases, the J end by 5 bases, with 12 bases between. The CDR3 consists of 14 residues. The CDR3 loop reads CASSQRTGNEKLFF. The CDR3 DNA reads as TGTGCCAGCAGCCAACGGACGGGGAATGAAAAACTGTTTTTT.

The genes are TRBV2 and TRBJ2-1; the D gene is possibly TRBD2 (5 bases). Germline V lookup: CDR1 SNHLY, CDR2 FYNNEI. V gave up 1 base and J gave up 5 bases, with 9 bases separating them. The CDR3 runs 14 residues. The CDR3 sequence is CASSEGGGDNEQFF. The CDR3 DNA reads TGTGCCAGCAGTGAAGGAGGAGGTGACAATGAGCAGTTCTTC.

This clonotype appeared many times. The V call is TRBV7-6, the J call TRBJ1-1; possibly TRBD1 for D (5 bases). V dropped 5 bases and J dropped 5 bases, with 15 bases sitting between them. The CDR3 is 14 amino acids. Germline values: CDR1 SGHVS, CDR2 FNYEAQ. CDR3 sequence reads: CASSPGSGETEAFF. As DNA, the CDR3 is TGTGCCAGCAGCCCAGGGAGCGGGGAGACTGAAGCTTTCTTT. The full variable domain, its missing parts supplied by reference TRBV7-6 and TRBJ1-1, is GAGVSQSPRYKVTKRGQDVALRCDPISGHVSLYWYRQALGQGPEFLTYFNYEAQQDKSGLPNDRFSAERPEGSISTLTIQRTEQRDSAMYRCASSPGSGETEAFFGQGTRLTVV.

The rearrangement joins TRBV2 to TRBJ2-1, with 13 bases that match TRBD2. V lost 2 bases and J lost 1; bases outside the gene matches: 20. Germline V gives CDR1 SNHLY, CDR2 FYNNEI. The CDR3 is 23 amino acids. The CDR3, as DNA: TGTGCCAGCAGTGAACCTCCGGGACTAGCGGGGTCCTCGAAGCCGAAATCCTACAATGAGCAGTTCTTC. As protein: CASSEPPGLAGSSKPKSYNEQFF.

This clonotype was counted ten times or more. CDR3 sequence reads: CASSQGQGAGNSPLHF. The CDR3 DNA reads TGCGCCAGCAGCCAAGGACAGGGGGCGGGGAATTCACCCCTCCACTTT. The chain is built from TRBV4-3 and TRBJ1-6; the match to TRBD1 covers 10 bases. The CDR3 has 16 amino acids. After removal of 1 base from V and 7 bases from J, the junction contained 4 bases not matched to a gene. The V gene's germline CDR1 is LGHNA and CDR2 YSLEER.

Only a few counts were recorded for this clonotype. CDR3 nucleotides: TGCAGTGCTAGGACGGTAAAGGGGGGAACTGAAGCTTTCTTT. This sequence encodes CSARTVKGGTEAFF. The rearrangement uses TRBV20-1 and TRBJ1-1, with D possibly TRBD1 on 6 matching bases. Germline assignment: CDR1 DFQATT and CDR2 SNEGSKA (reference sequence). The CDR3 is made up of 14 amino acids. Trimming shortened V by 3 bases and J by 5 bases, and 16 bases separated the two germline ends.

This clonotype occurred many times. V gene TRBV28 combines with J gene TRBJ1-2, with 12 bases fitting TRBD1. V lost 5 bases and J lost 8; bases outside the gene matches: 9. The CDR3 loop spans 15 amino acids. Germline V lookup: CDR1 MDHEN, CDR2 SYDVKM. The CDR3 DNA follows: TGTGCCAGCAGTATGAAACCGGGACAGGGGGCCGGCTACACCTTC. It is translated as CASSMKPGQGAGYTF.

The V gene is TRBV20-1, the J gene TRBJ1-3; D is ambiguous. V was trimmed by 6 bases and J by 0 bases, leaving 9 bases between them. The CDR3 is 13 residues long. Germline V gene data show CDR1 as DFQATT and CDR2 as SNEGSKA (reference sequence). CDR3 sequence: CSAKTSSGNTIYF. The CDR3 bases are TGCAGTGCCAAGACAAGCTCTGGAAACACCATATATTTT.

This clonotype was detected many times. The J gene is TRBJ1-5, the V gene TRBV12-3 or TRBV12-4; tentatively, D is TRBD1 (5 bases). Trimming removed 6 bases from V and 0 bases from J, with 12 bases in between. The CDR3 covers 15 residues. This chain's CDR3 is CASRSGPYSNQPQHF. The DNA of the CDR3 is TGTGCCAGCAGATCGGGACCTTATAGCAATCAGCCCCAGCATTTT.

The rearrangement links TRBV29-1 to TRBJ2-5; D is tentatively TRBD1 or TRBD2 (5 bases each). The germline V gene encodes CDR1 SQVTM and CDR2 ANQGSEA. The CDR3 sequence is 14 residues long. V lost 5 bases and J lost 4, with 17 bases in between. The CDR3 here is CSVSWGKGGETQYF. The CDR3 DNA follows: TGCAGCGTTTCGTGGGGGAAAGGCGGAGAGACCCAGTACTTC.